These 18 T cell receptor beta chains came from one sample sequenced in a study of human T cells and chemical hapten exposure. Regarding time point: patch test 3, about 24 weeks after DPC sensitization. Treatment meaning: therapeutic diphenylcyclopropenone sensitization with weekly scalp DPC. TCRdb itself ran the RACE reads through MiXCR, one entry per CDR3 protein. The sample contains 180,000 or so distinct CDR3 sequences, under 30% of which appear only once. This specimen was whole blood, taken in connection with sensitization to the hapten diphenylcyclopropenone (DPC). These receptor sequences come from a woman aged 40 to 50 with alopecia areata. Some clones in this sample may be carry-over from other donors' samples.

Remarks on this clonotype: At one of its ends the junction is not consistent with the germline gene, which may arise from a read error. DNA of the CDR3: TGCACCAGCAGCCCGACACCAGCGGGAGGGCCGGGAGATACGCAGTATTTT. Encoded protein: CTSSPTPAGGPGDTQYF. The chain recombines TRBV5-1 with TRBJ2-3; 10 positions match TRBD2. CDR1 is SGHRS and CDR2 is YFSETQ in the germline V gene. There are 17 residues in the CDR3.

The V call is TRBV11-2, the J call TRBJ1-3, with D tentatively TRBD1 (6 bases). CDR3 length: 16 amino acids. The V gene's germline CDR1 is SGHAT and CDR2 FQNNGV. V lost 1 base, J lost 0 bases, and 10 bases lay in between. The CDR3 here is CASSLAGQFSGNTIYF. The CDR3 nucleotides read TGTGCCAGCAGCTTAGCCGGACAGTTCTCTGGAAACACCATATATTTT.

This clonotype was observed a few times. This rearrangement joins TRBV30 to TRBJ1-1; possible D gene TRBD1, 6 bases. CDR3 length equals 16 residues. The germline CDR1 and CDR2 sequences are GTSNPN and SVGIG (reference sequence). V shed 1 base and J shed 5 bases, with 20 bases lying between them. The chain's CDR3 is CAWSGSSGGPGTEAFF. CDR3 DNA sequence: TGTGCCTGGAGTGGAAGTTCGGGGGGGCCGGGGACTGAAGCTTTCTTT.

In DNA, the CDR3 is TGTGCCAGCAGCGTAGGGCCGAGGGGAGGCGCAGATACGCAGTATTTT. This translates into CASSVGPRGGADTQYF. The chain couples TRBV9 to TRBJ2-3, with D possibly TRBD2 on 6 matching bases. This CDR3 contains 16 residues. Trimming removed 0 bases from V and 4 bases from J, with 15 bases in between. Germline-derived CDR1 and CDR2 are SGDLS and YYNGEE.

The chain is built from TRBV18 and TRBJ1-5, with D hard to call. Germline CDR1 and CDR2: KGHSH and LQKENI. CDR3 length equals 13 residues. V lost 4 bases and J lost 3, with 7 bases in between. DNA for the CDR3: TGTGCCAGCTCACGTGAGGACAATCAGCCCCAGCATTTT. Translating gives CASSREDNQPQHF.

The J gene is TRBJ2-2, the V gene TRBV6-5; 9 bases map to TRBD1. The CDR3 has 17 amino acids. Germline V gives CDR1 MNHEY, CDR2 SVGAGI. V lost 2 bases and J lost 6; bases outside the gene matches: 10. DNA for the CDR3: TGTGCCAGCAGTTACACCTCCCGGACAGGGGCGGCCGGGGAGCTGTTTTTT. Amino acid sequence: CASSYTSRTGAAGELFF.

The rearrangement links TRBV29-1 to TRBJ1-1; D is possibly TRBD1 (6 bases). Looked up from germline, CDR1 is SQVTM and CDR2 is ANQGSEA. V was shortened by 4 bases and J by 10 bases, with 13 bases between the two germline ends. The CDR3 extends over 11 amino acids. The chain's CDR3 is CSVGAGAGAFF. The CDR3 DNA reads as TGCAGCGTTGGGGCAGGGGCGGGAGCTTTCTTT.

The V and J genes are TRBV5-1 and TRBJ2-1, with 7 positions matching TRBD2. Trimming at V came to 0 bases and at J to 10 bases, leaving 4 bases not matched to a gene. The germline V gene encodes CDR1 SGHRS and CDR2 YFSETQ. The CDR3 is made up of 13 amino acids. The CDR3 loop reads CASSLAGGREQFF. The CDR3 DNA is TGCGCCAGCAGCTTGGCCGGGGGGAGAGAGCAGTTCTTC.

This clonotype has just a few counts. This rearrangement joins TRBV24-1 to TRBJ2-3; weak D call: TRBD2 (6 bases). Trimming removed 1 base from V and 2 bases from J, with 12 bases in between. The CDR3 covers 16 residues. In germline, CDR1 is KGHDR, CDR2 SFDVKD. In DNA form, the CDR3 reads TGTGCCACCAGTGATTTTCGGCGGGGCAACACAGATACGCAGTATTTT. Protein: CATSDFRRGNTDTQYF.

V is TRBV7-9 and J is TRBJ1-5; unclear D gene. The CDR3 consists of 17 residues. Germline CDR1 reads SEHNR; CDR2 reads FQNEAQ (reference sequence). V was cut by 2 bases and J by 0 bases, with 14 bases left in between. The CDR3, as DNA: TGTGCCAGCAGCTTAATCGGCAGGACTTATAGCAATCAGCCCCAGCATTTT. Protein: CASSLIGRTYSNQPQHF.

This clonotype was recorded a few times. The genes are TRBV28 and TRBJ2-1, with 9 bases identical to TRBD2. Trimming at V came to 8 bases and at J to 2 bases, leaving 7 bases not matched to a gene. Germline CDR1 MDHEN, CDR2 SYDVKM. The CDR3 runs to 15 residues. As DNA, the CDR3 is TGTGCCAGCGGAGCAGCGGGAGGCCCCTACAATGAGCAGTTCTTC. The encoded protein is CASGAAGGPYNEQFF.

This clonotype was observed a few times. V usage is TRBV28 and J usage is TRBJ1-4; no reliable D call. The V end lost 5 bases, the J end lost 0 bases, and 7 bases lay between the germline ends. The CDR3 extends over 14 amino acids. Looked up from germline, CDR1 is MDHEN and CDR2 is SYDVKM. The CDR3: CASSGPTTNEKLFF. In DNA, the CDR3 is TGTGCCAGCAGTGGGCCCACAACTAATGAAAAACTGTTTTTT. Full variable domain (remainder filled in from reference TRBV28 and TRBJ1-4): DVKVTQSSRYLVKRTGEKVFLECVQDMDHENMFWYRQDPGLGLRLIYFSYDVKMKEKGDIPEGYSVSREKKERFSLILESASTNQTSMYLCASSGPTTNEKLFFGSGTQLSVL.

The chain combines TRBV5-1 with TRBJ2-5; 13 positions agree with TRBD2. CDR1 is SGHRS and CDR2 is YFSETQ in the germline V gene. The V gene end was trimmed by 4 bases and the J gene end by 2 bases; junction bases not matched to a gene: 5. The CDR3 is made up of 16 amino acids. For the CDR3, the DNA is TGCGCCAGCAGCACCCGGACTAGCGGGAGTCAAGAGACCCAGTACTTC. This translates into CASSTRTSGSQETQYF.

This clonotype showed up just a few times. V and J are TRBV18 and TRBJ2-1; D call uncertain. Germline CDR1 KGHSH, CDR2 LQKENI. Trimming took 0 bases from V and 1 from J, leaving 7 bases between them. The CDR3 has 15 residues. The CDR3 here is CASSPPGLSYNEQFF. CDR3 DNA: TGTGCCAGCTCACCACCGGGTCTGTCCTACAATGAGCAGTTCTTC.

The rearrangement links TRBV29-1 to TRBJ2-6, with D unresolved. This CDR3 is 13 amino acids long. Trimming shortened V by 4 bases and J by 1 base, and 5 bases separated the two germline ends. Germline loops: CDR1 SQVTM, CDR2 ANQGSEA. The CDR3 DNA reads TGCAGCGTTGCCACTTCTGGGGCCAACGTCCTGACTTTC. Residues: CSVATSGANVLTF.

J is TRBJ2-2 and V is TRBV5-1; D is unresolved. Trimming stripped 4 bases from V and 0 bases from J, with 7 bases between. Looked up from germline, CDR1 is SGHRS and CDR2 is YFSETQ. This CDR3 has 14 amino acids. The CDR3 region has the DNA TGCGCCAGCAGCATCGACCCGAACACCGGGGAGCTGTTTTTT. Its protein product is CASSIDPNTGELFF.

This clonotype was picked up a small number of times. The chain has TRBV6-5 and TRBJ2-5, with D perhaps matching TRBD2 (7 bases). CDR3 size: 14 residues. V was clipped by 7 bases and J by 3 bases, with 15 bases between them. CDR1 MNHEY and CDR2 SVGAGI come from the germline V gene. CDR3 DNA: TGTGCCAGCACCCAGAGGGGGGGCAAAGAGACCCAGTACTTC. Translated: CASTQRGGKETQYF.

This chain links TRBV28 with TRBJ2-7; no clear D gene. Germline CDR1 is MDHEN and CDR2 is SYDVKM. The CDR3 extends over 13 amino acids. V lost 5 bases, J lost 9 bases, and 17 bases lay in between. The CDR3 region is CASSTDPTVGQYF. DNA of the CDR3: TGTGCCAGCAGTACGGATCCCACAGTGGGGCAGTACTTC.